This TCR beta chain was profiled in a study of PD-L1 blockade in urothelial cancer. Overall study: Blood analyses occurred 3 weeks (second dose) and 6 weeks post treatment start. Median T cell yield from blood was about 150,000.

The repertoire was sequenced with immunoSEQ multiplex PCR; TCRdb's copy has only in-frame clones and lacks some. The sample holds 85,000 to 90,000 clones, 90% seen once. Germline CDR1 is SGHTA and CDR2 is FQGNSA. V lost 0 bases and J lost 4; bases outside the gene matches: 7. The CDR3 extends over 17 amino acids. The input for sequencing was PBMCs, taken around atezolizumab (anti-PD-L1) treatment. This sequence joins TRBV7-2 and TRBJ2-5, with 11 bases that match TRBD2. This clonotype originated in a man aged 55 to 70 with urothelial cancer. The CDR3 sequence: CASSLAISGGATETQYF. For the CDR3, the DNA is TGTGCCAGCAGCTTAGCTATTAGCGGGGGGGCAACAGAGACCCAGTACTTC.